The rows below give T cell receptor beta chains drawn from one sample of a study of long-term antiretroviral therapy in people with HIV. This table comes from immunoSEQ multiplex PCR, and its TCRdb copy is limited to in-frame clones, with some not included. Of around 13,000 clones in the sample, 88% were seen once. The material sequenced was unsorted PBMCs, taken 2.1 years after starting antiretroviral therapy. These receptors originate from a woman between 40 and 50 years old with HIV. CDR3s include the opening cysteine and the closing phenylalanine or tryptophan. Fields, in order: clone size, D gene, J gene, V gene, CDR3 protein, CDR3 DNA. The D gene is left open where the match is weak. The size field is filled for only some rows; it gives once, few, many or a size class.

abundance: .; d_gene: TRBD1; j_gene: TRBJ1-5; v_gene: TRBV29-1; CDR3aa: CSVVLRGQPSNQPQHF; CDR3nt: TGCAGCGTCGTACTGAGGGGACAGCCTTCTAATCAGCCCCAGCATTTT
abundance: once; d_gene: .; j_gene: TRBJ1-4; v_gene: TRBV18; CDR3aa: CASSPGTDVNEKLFF; CDR3nt: TGTGCCAGCTCACCGGGGACGGATGTTAATGAAAAACTGTTTTTT
abundance: .; d_gene: .; j_gene: TRBJ2-2; v_gene: TRBV7-9; CDR3aa: CASTRGGAVTGELFF; CDR3nt: TGTGCCTCCACAAGGGGGGGCGCGGTCACCGGGGAGCTGTTTTTT
abundance: .; d_gene: .; j_gene: TRBJ1-5; v_gene: TRBV30; CDR3aa: CAWSYGYNQPQHF; CDR3nt: TGTGCCTGGAGTTACGGTTACAATCAGCCCCAGCATTTT
abundance: .; d_gene: .; j_gene: TRBJ2-4; v_gene: TRBV6-1; CDR3aa: CASSEVAKNIQYF; CDR3nt: TGTGCCAGCAGTGAGGTAGCCAAAAACATTCAGTACTTC
abundance: .; d_gene: .; j_gene: TRBJ1-4; v_gene: TRBV7-2; CDR3aa: CASSLGHDRSTNEKLFF; CDR3nt: TGTGCCAGCAGCTTAGGGCATGACAGATCAACTAATGAAAAACTGTTTTTT
abundance: .; d_gene: .; j_gene: TRBJ1-2; v_gene: TRBV30; CDR3aa: CAWSRSHNYGYTF; CDR3nt: TGTGCCTGGAGTCGCAGCCATAACTATGGCTACACCTTC
abundance: once; d_gene: .; j_gene: TRBJ1-2; v_gene: TRBV5-4; CDR3aa: CASSPGAGDYTF; CDR3nt: TGTGCCAGCAGCCCGGGGGCGGGTGACTACACCTTC
abundance: .; d_gene: .; j_gene: TRBJ2-3; v_gene: TRBV4-3; CDR3aa: CASSQDLVTDTQYF; CDR3nt: TGCGCCAGCAGCCAAGACCTAGTCACAGATACGCAGTATTTT
abundance: .; d_gene: .; j_gene: TRBJ1-2; v_gene: TRBV18; CDR3aa: CASSISGQNYGYTF; CDR3nt: TGTGCCAGCTCGATCTCGGGACAAAACTATGGCTACACCTTC
abundance: .; d_gene: .; j_gene: TRBJ2-7; v_gene: TRBV4-1; CDR3aa: CASSQVGGTALGEQYF; CDR3nt: TGCGCCAGCAGCCAAGTGGGCGGGACAGCCTTGGGGGAGCAGTACTTC
abundance: few; d_gene: TRBD1; j_gene: TRBJ1-3; v_gene: TRBV6-5; CDR3aa: CASSSGQSGNTIYF; CDR3nt: TGTGCCAGCAGTTCGGGACAGTCTGGAAACACCATATATTTT
abundance: .; d_gene: TRBD1; j_gene: TRBJ1-5; v_gene: TRBV18; CDR3aa: CASSPTLGTVNQPQHF; CDR3nt: TGTGCCAGCTCACCCACCCTAGGGACAGTGAATCAGCCCCAGCATTTT
abundance: .; d_gene: TRBD1; j_gene: TRBJ1-2; v_gene: TRBV7-2; CDR3aa: CASSLDRAGGYGYTF; CDR3nt: TGTGCCAGCAGTTTGGACAGGGCGGGAGGCTATGGCTACACCTTC
abundance: .; d_gene: .; j_gene: TRBJ1-2; v_gene: TRBV6-5; CDR3aa: CAISLAGPSPGYTF; CDR3nt: TGTGCCATCAGTCTTGCGGGGCCCTCTCCTGGCTACACCTTC
abundance: .; d_gene: .; j_gene: TRBJ1-2; v_gene: TRBV30; CDR3aa: CAWSVWSTAYGYTF; CDR3nt: TGTGCCTGGAGTGTATGGTCGACTGCCTATGGCTACACCTTC
abundance: .; d_gene: .; j_gene: TRBJ2-7; v_gene: TRBV6-6; CDR3aa: CASSPGQGSSYEQYF; CDR3nt: TGTGCCAGCAGTCCCGGGCAGGGCAGCTCCTACGAGCAGTACTTC
abundance: .; d_gene: .; j_gene: TRBJ1-4; v_gene: TRBV18; CDR3aa: CASSPSTGRGEKLFF; CDR3nt: TGTGCCAGCTCACCAAGTACAGGGCGAGGGGAAAAACTGTTTTTT
abundance: .; d_gene: TRBD1; j_gene: TRBJ2-5; v_gene: TRBV5-4; CDR3aa: CASSSTGAGMAQYF; CDR3nt: TGTGCCAGCAGCTCGACAGGGGCCGGAATGGCCCAGTACTTC
abundance: few; d_gene: .; j_gene: TRBJ2-2; v_gene: TRBV4-3; CDR3aa: CASSPGTNTGELFF; CDR3nt: TGCGCCAGCAGTCCCGGGACCAACACCGGGGAGCTGTTTTTT
abundance: .; d_gene: TRBD1; j_gene: TRBJ2-3; v_gene: TRBV2; CDR3aa: CASRTGPGTDTQYF; CDR3nt: TGTGCCAGCCGGACAGGGCCGGGCACAGATACGCAGTATTTT
abundance: .; d_gene: .; j_gene: TRBJ1-2; v_gene: TRBV29-1; CDR3aa: CSVTSGVLYSYGYTF; CDR3nt: TGCAGCGTTACTTCGGGGGTATTGTATAGCTATGGCTACACCTTC
abundance: .; d_gene: .; j_gene: TRBJ2-4; v_gene: TRBV5-4; CDR3aa: CASSPGGLAKNIQYF; CDR3nt: TGTGCCAGCAGCCCCGGGGGTCTGGCCAAAAACATTCAGTACTTC
abundance: .; d_gene: TRBD2; j_gene: TRBJ2-5; v_gene: TRBV7-2; CDR3aa: CASSFRAGGPQETQYF; CDR3nt: TGTGCCAGCAGCTTCCGAGCGGGGGGGCCCCAAGAGACCCAGTACTTC
abundance: .; d_gene: TRBD1; j_gene: TRBJ2-3; v_gene: TRBV2; CDR3aa: CASSTRTGGTDTQYF; CDR3nt: TGTGCCAGCAGTACCCGGACAGGGGGCACAGATACGCAGTATTTT